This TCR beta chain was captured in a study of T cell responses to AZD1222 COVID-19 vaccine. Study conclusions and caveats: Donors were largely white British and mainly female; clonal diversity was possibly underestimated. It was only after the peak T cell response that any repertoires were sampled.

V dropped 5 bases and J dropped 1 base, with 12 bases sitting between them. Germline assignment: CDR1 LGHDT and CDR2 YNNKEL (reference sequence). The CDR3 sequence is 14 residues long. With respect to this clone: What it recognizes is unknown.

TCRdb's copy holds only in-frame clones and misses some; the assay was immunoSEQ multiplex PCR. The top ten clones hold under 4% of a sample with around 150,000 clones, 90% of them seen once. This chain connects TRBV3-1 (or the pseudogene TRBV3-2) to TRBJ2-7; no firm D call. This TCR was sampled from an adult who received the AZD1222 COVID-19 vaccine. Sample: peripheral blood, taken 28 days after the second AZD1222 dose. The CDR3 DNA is TGTGCCAGCAGCTCTACAGACGGGTCCTACGAGCAGTACTTC. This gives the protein CASSSTDGSYEQYF.